These 28 T cell receptor beta chains were all obtained from the same sample, sequenced in a study of T cell responses to AZD1222 COVID-19 vaccine. This table comes from immunoSEQ multiplex PCR, and its TCRdb copy is limited to in-frame clones, with some not included. Of 150,000 or so clones in the sample, about 90% were seen once. Sequenced material: peripheral blood, taken 28 days after the second AZD1222 dose. The receptors originated from an adult who received the AZD1222 COVID-19 vaccine.

V gene TRBV28 combines with J gene TRBJ2-3; 10 bases agree with TRBD2. The germline V gene has CDR1 MDHEN and CDR2 SYDVKM. V dropped 8 bases and J dropped 3; count of bases not matched to a gene: 11. The CDR3 contains 16 residues. The CDR3 nucleotides read TGTGCCAGCGGGGAGGCTAGCGGGAGTTTGACAGATACGCAGTATTTT. This sequence encodes CASGEASGSLTDTQYF.

The chain employs TRBV9 and TRBJ1-4; D not resolved. Germline CDR1 is SGDLS and CDR2 is YYNGEE. V was trimmed by 0 bases and J by 0 bases, leaving 9 bases between them. There are 16 residues in the CDR3. The CDR3 is CASSVAGGATNEKLFF. Here the CDR3 DNA reads TGTGCCAGCAGCGTAGCCGGCGGAGCAACTAATGAAAAACTGTTTTTT.

This chain joins TRBV5-8 and TRBJ2-1; D is unclear. The V end lost 0 bases, the J end lost 7 bases, and 8 bases lay between the germline ends. Germline CDR1 is SGHTS and CDR2 is YDEGEE. CDR3 size: 13 residues. For the CDR3, the DNA is TGTGCCAGCAGCTTGGACCCCCTGAATGAGCAGTTCTTC. It codes for CASSLDPLNEQFF.

This chain links TRBV29-1 with TRBJ2-6; 9 bases map to TRBD1. The length of the CDR3 is 14 residues. Germline V gene sequence: CDR1 SQVTM, CDR2 ANQGSEA. The junction had 0 bases not matched to a gene; V was cut back by 4 bases and J by 2 bases. CDR3 loop: CSVGDRAGANVLTF. CDR3 nucleotides: TGCAGCGTTGGGGACAGGGCTGGGGCCAACGTCCTGACTTTC.

This clone turned up a few times. The rearrangement uses TRBV28 and TRBJ1-2; a possible D gene is TRBD1 (6 bases). CDR1 is MDHEN and CDR2 is SYDVKM in the germline V gene. The V end lost 5 bases, the J end lost 3 bases, and 22 bases lay between the germline ends. The CDR3 contains 17 residues. CDR3 residues: CASSPQGRGGGYYGYTF. The DNA for the CDR3 is TGTGCCAGCAGTCCGCAGGGTAGGGGTGGGGGCTACTATGGCTACACCTTC.

J is TRBJ2-5 and V is TRBV19, with D tentatively TRBD1 (5 bases). CDR3 length: 15 residues. Germline CDR1 LNHDA, CDR2 SQIVND (reference sequence). V was pared by 4 bases and J by 4 bases, with 16 bases between. CDR3 bases: TGTGCCAGTAGTACCCGCCAGGGTTTTGGAGAGACCCAGTACTTC. It codes for CASSTRQGFGETQYF.

The V call is TRBV5-1, the J call TRBJ2-7, with 7 bases identical to TRBD2. The V segment lost 7 bases and the J segment 2 bases; nucleotides outside the gene matches: 15. The CDR3 covers 16 residues. Germline V gene data show CDR1 as SGHRS and CDR2 as YFSETQ. The CDR3 DNA is TGCGCCAGCGGGTCCAGAGGCGGGGGTTTGACCTACGAGCAGTACTTC. This sequence encodes CASGSRGGGLTYEQYF.

The chain has TRBV28 and TRBJ1-2; D may be TRBD1 (6 bases). This CDR3 is 12 amino acids long. From germline, CDR1 is MDHEN and CDR2 SYDVKM. V dropped 2 bases and J dropped 7 bases, with 8 bases sitting between them. CDR3 sequence: CASSLGGLGYTF. CDR3 bases: TGTGCCAGCAGTTTAGGGGGGCTTGGCTACACCTTC.

The sample holds one count of this clone. The chain recombines TRBV2 with TRBJ2-6, with D hard to call. This CDR3 has 16 amino acids. V was trimmed by 6 bases and J by 0 bases, leaving 12 bases between them. Looked up from germline, CDR1 is SNHLY and CDR2 is FYNNEI. The CDR3 sequence is CASSFRTPSGANVLTF. The DNA for the CDR3 is TGTGCCAGCAGCTTTCGGACGCCCTCTGGGGCCAACGTCCTGACTTTC.

This clone showed up just a few times. The rearrangement links TRBV28 to TRBJ1-2; TRBD1 matches 10 bases. V gave up 6 bases and J gave up 8 bases; unmatched junction bases: 3. This CDR3 is built from 12 residues. Germline CDR1 reads MDHEN; CDR2 reads SYDVKM. The CDR3 DNA follows: TGTGCCAGCAGGGAGACAGGGGGCGGCTACACCTTC. Translated: CASRETGGGYTF.

Regarding this clone: The sample contains more than one DNA sequence encoding this CDR3. The V and J genes are TRBV19 and TRBJ2-5; 14 nucleotides line up with TRBD2. After removal of 4 bases from V and 4 bases from J, the junction contained 2 bases not matched to a gene. The germline V gene encodes CDR1 LNHDA and CDR2 SQIVND (reference sequence). CDR3 size: 15 residues. The chain's CDR3 is CASSTGTSGRETQYF. The CDR3 DNA sequence: TGTGCCAGTAGTACCGGGACTAGCGGGAGAGAGACCCAGTACTTC.

The V gene is TRBV27, the J gene TRBJ1-4; D is possibly TRBD1 (5 bases). Germline V gene sequence: CDR1 MNHEY, CDR2 SMNVEV (reference sequence). V was clipped by 2 bases and J by 5 bases, with 9 bases between them. The CDR3 consists of 14 residues. Here the CDR3 reads CASSLVRENEKLFF. The DNA for the CDR3 is TGTGCCAGCAGTTTAGTCAGGGAAAATGAAAAACTGTTTTTT.

CDR3 nucleotide sequence: TGTGCCACCCGGACAGGGGAAAATAATTCACCCCTCCACTTT. It yields the protein CATRTGENNSPLHF. V is TRBV2 and J is TRBJ1-6, with TRBD1 matching 9 bases. V gave up 10 bases and J gave up 5 bases; unmatched junction bases: 6. The length of the CDR3 is 14 residues. Per germline, CDR1 SNHLY and CDR2 FYNNEI.

This clone was detected once. In nucleotides, the CDR3 is TGTGCCAGCAGTCCGACGACTAGCGGGGAGACCCAGTACTTC. Encoded protein: CASSPTTSGETQYF. The V gene is TRBV27, the J gene TRBJ2-5; TRBD2 matches 10 bases. The CDR3 extends over 14 amino acids. The V gene end was trimmed by 5 bases and the J gene end by 5 bases; junction bases not matched to a gene: 5. CDR1 is MNHEY, CDR2 SMNVEV, per germline (reference sequence).

The chain combines TRBV3-1 (or the pseudogene TRBV3-2) with TRBJ1-2, with TRBD1 matching over 8 bases. Trimming removed 6 bases from V and 7 bases from J; junction bases left unmatched: 13. Germline CDR1 LGHDT, CDR2 YNNKEL (reference sequence). The CDR3 has 15 amino acids. CDR3 region: CASRRQGTEGGGYTF. The CDR3 DNA is TGTGCCAGCAGACGACAGGGGACAGAAGGAGGTGGCTACACCTTC.

This chain joins TRBV11-1 and TRBJ2-7; no firm D call. The CDR3 spans 13 residues. V lost 5 bases and J lost 5, with 13 bases in between. In germline, CDR1 is SGHAT, CDR2 FQDESV (reference sequence). The CDR3 coding sequence is TGTGCCAGCAGCCCCCCCCTTCGTCACGAGCAGTACTTC. It yields the protein CASSPPLRHEQYF.

This chain uses TRBV14 with TRBJ2-7; D perhaps matches TRBD2 (6 bases). Germline CDR1 and CDR2: SGHDN and FVKESK. V lost 2 bases, J lost 2 bases, and 13 bases lay in between. This CDR3 has 15 residues. The CDR3 nucleotides are TGTGCCAGCAGCCAATTTATACGGGGGACCTACGAGCAGTACTTC. Protein product: CASSQFIRGTYEQYF.

The rearrangement uses TRBV27 and TRBJ2-5, with TRBD2 identical over 12 bases. Per the germline V gene, CDR1 is MNHEY and CDR2 is SMNVEV (reference sequence). The CDR3 extends over 15 amino acids. V shed 9 bases, J shed 2 bases, and the junction held 7 bases outside the gene matches. CDR3 coding DNA: TGTGCCAGTTCCCTAGCGGGAGGGCCTCAAGAGACCCAGTACTTC. It specifies CASSLAGGPQETQYF.

This sequence joins TRBV5-5 and TRBJ1-6, with D maybe TRBD1 (5 bases). The CDR3 extends over 15 amino acids. Trimming removed 3 bases from V and 5 bases from J, with 12 bases in between. Per germline, CDR1 SGHKS and CDR2 YYEKEE (reference sequence). The CDR3 spells CASSSLQVNNSPLHF. The CDR3 DNA is TGTGCCAGCAGCTCCTTACAGGTTAATAATTCACCCCTCCACTTT.

V is TRBV6-5 and J is TRBJ1-2; a possible D gene is TRBD1 (5 bases). The length of the CDR3 is 15 residues. Germline-derived CDR1 and CDR2 are MNHEY and SVGAGI. V lost 7 bases and J 4 bases, leaving 19 bases between the germline ends. The CDR3 loop is CASNPGGVTVYGYTF. The CDR3 region has the DNA TGTGCCAGCAACCCGGGAGGGGTTACGGTCTATGGCTACACCTTC.

V and J are TRBV7-2 and TRBJ2-7; 11 nucleotides match TRBD1. The germline V gene has CDR1 SGHTA and CDR2 FQGNSA. CDR3 length: 16 residues. V lost 0 bases, J lost 4 bases, and 5 bases stayed unmatched. CDR3 in DNA: TGTGCCAGCAGCTTAGCCGGGACAGGGGGTGCTTACGAGCAGTACTTC. Amino acids: CASSLAGTGGAYEQYF. Filled out from reference TRBV7-2 and TRBJ2-7, the complete variable domain reads GAGVSQSPSNKVTEKGKDVELRCDPISGHTALYWYRQSLGQGLEFLIYFQGNSAPDKSGLPSDRFSAERTGGSVSTLTIQRTQQEDSAVYLCASSLAGTGGAYEQYFGPGTRLTVT.

This clone was observed once. CDR3 sequence reads: CASSLGDREVNEQYF. CDR3 sequence (DNA): TGTGCCAGCAGCTTAGGGGACAGGGAGGTCAACGAGCAGTACTTC. The rearrangement links TRBV7-2 to TRBJ2-7, with TRBD1 matching 9 bases. The ends lost 1 base at V and 5 bases at J; junction bases unmatched: 6. Per germline, CDR1 SGHTA and CDR2 FQGNSA. This CDR3 contains 15 residues.

Only one count was recorded for this clone. The V gene is TRBV30, the J gene TRBJ1-2; D remains ambiguous. Trimming shortened V by 3 bases and J by 1 base, and 12 bases separated the two germline ends. This CDR3 has 14 residues. The V gene's germline CDR1 is GTSNPN and CDR2 SVGIG (reference sequence). CDR3 region: CAWSPPGVNYGYTF. The CDR3 nucleotides are TGTGCCTGGAGCCCCCCCGGGGTTAACTATGGCTACACCTTC. The variable domain in full, with the rest retrieved from reference TRBV30 and TRBJ1-2, is SQTIHQWPATLVQPVGSPLSLECTVEGTSNPNLYWYRQAAGRGLQLLFYSVGIGQISSEVPQNLSASRPQDRQFILSSKKLLLSDSGFYLCAWSPPGVNYGYTFGSGTRLTVV.

This chain connects TRBV5-1 to TRBJ1-4, with 7 bases fitting TRBD1. The CDR3 has 14 amino acids. With 5 bases clipped from V and 5 bases from J, the junction kept 6 bases outside the gene matches. Germline assignment: CDR1 SGHRS and CDR2 YFSETQ. The CDR3, as DNA: TGCGCCAGCAGATCGGGCAGGGGGAATGAAAAACTGTTTTTT. Translated: CASRSGRGNEKLFF.

This chain joins TRBV10-1 and TRBJ2-5, with TRBD1 matching 8 bases. J gave up 4 bases and V 6 bases, and 10 bases lay outside the gene matches. There are 15 residues in the CDR3. CDR1 and CDR2 from the germline V gene are WNHNN and SYGVQD (reference sequence). The CDR3 here is CASRRGQGGGETQYF. The CDR3, as DNA: TGCGCCAGCAGAAGAGGACAGGGAGGCGGAGAGACCCAGTACTTC.

The rearrangement links TRBV11-3 to TRBJ2-3; 7 bases align to TRBD2. Unmatched junction bases numbered 12, after V lost 5 bases and J lost 4 bases. The CDR3 has 16 residues. The germline CDR1 and CDR2 sequences are SGHNT and YENEEA. DNA of the CDR3: TGTGCCAGCAGCCGTCAACTCGGCGGGGGATCAGATACGCAGTATTTT. Protein sequence: CASSRQLGGGSDTQYF.

J is TRBJ1-6 and V is TRBV15; D is ambiguous. V was pared by 0 bases and J by 0 bases, with 9 bases between. The germline CDR1 and CDR2 sequences are LNHNV and YYDKDF (reference sequence). This CDR3 contains 17 residues. CDR3 protein: CATSRDSRSSYNSPLHF. For the CDR3, the DNA is TGTGCCACCAGCAGAGATTCGAGGAGCTCCTATAATTCACCCCTCCACTTT.

V is TRBV27 and J is TRBJ1-2; D not certain. The germline CDR1 and CDR2 sequences are MNHEY and SMNVEV (reference sequence). Trimming took off 0 bases at V and 4 bases at J, with 9 bases between the two ends. This CDR3 region has 14 residues. CDR3 residues: CASSLSEGLYGYTF. In DNA form, the CDR3 reads TGTGCCAGCAGTTTATCGGAGGGCCTCTATGGCTACACCTTC.